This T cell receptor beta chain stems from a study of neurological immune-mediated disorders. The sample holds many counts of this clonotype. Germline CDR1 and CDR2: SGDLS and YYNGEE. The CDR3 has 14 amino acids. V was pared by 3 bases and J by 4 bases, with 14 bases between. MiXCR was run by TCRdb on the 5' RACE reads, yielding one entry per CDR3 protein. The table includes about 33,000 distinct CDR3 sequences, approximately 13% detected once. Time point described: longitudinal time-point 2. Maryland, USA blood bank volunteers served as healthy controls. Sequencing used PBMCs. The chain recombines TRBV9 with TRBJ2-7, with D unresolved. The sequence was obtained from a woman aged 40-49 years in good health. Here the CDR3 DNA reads TGTGCCAGCAGCGGCGGTCTAGACCATTACGAGCAGTACTTC. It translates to CASSGGLDHYEQYF. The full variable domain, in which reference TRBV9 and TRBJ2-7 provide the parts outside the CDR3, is DSGVTQTPKHLITATGQRVTLRCSPRSGDLSVYWYQQSLDQGLQFLIQYYNGEERAKGNILERFSAQQFPDLHSELNLSSLELGDSALYFCASSGGLDHYEQYFGPGTRLTVT.